This entry is about one T cell receptor beta chain. These data belong to a study of cytomegalovirus exposure and HLA in healthy donors. About the research overall: Ancestry clustering placed 81% of around 400 genotyped donors in the Caucasian-associated cluster.

PCR employed 60 Vbeta and 13 Jbeta primers. Per the original methods: An analysis that came later counted 80 million or so unique TCR beta chains, about 10 million shared. Only in-frame clones appear in the TCRdb table, and some are missing; sequencing was by immunoSEQ multiplex PCR. From that table come the V and J calls and clone size; the DNA was used to work out D and trimming. The profile shows 300,000 or so clones, approximately 84% of them singletons. Healthy bone marrow donors made up the donors. Looked up from germline, CDR1 is SGHDN and CDR2 is FVKESK. This CDR3 contains 15 residues. The V gene end was trimmed by 3 bases and the J gene end by 2 bases; junction bases not matched to a gene: 6.

The TCR comes from a woman aged 40 to 55 in good health and CMV-seropositive. The V call is TRBV14, the J call TRBJ2-7, with 8 bases fitting TRBD2. The material sequenced was PBMCs. The chain's CDR3 is CASSQQAGAPYEQYF. For the CDR3, the DNA is TGTGCCAGCAGCCAGCAAGCGGGAGCACCCTACGAGCAGTACTTC.